This TCR beta chain was captured by sequencing in a study of metastatic and nonmetastatic thyroid tumors. Study-wide background: Repertoire data that came from the blood and tumor or nodule tissue of malignant and benign thyroid patients were compared. The study, taken as a whole, reports: Across blood and tumor, TCR beta diversity in malignant thyroid tumors was reportedly significantly higher than in benign nodules.

Original data processing: Variation in CDR3 across clinicopathological groups served as the basis for constructing a distant-metastasis classifier in papillary thyroid cancer. TCRdb re-analyzed the PCR reads using MiXCR. These V and J calls are TCRdb output, not the study's own analysis. This table has tens of thousands of clones, roughly an eighth appearing once. The sample holds many counts of this clone. Antigen: not known. Before thyroid surgery, none of the patients had received any treatment. The source material was blood. This receptor was taken from a female donor with papillary thyroid cancer or a benign thyroid nodule (not recorded which). Some clones in this sample may be carry-over from other donors' samples.

CDR3 residues: CASSEEPGLNTEAFF. For the CDR3, the DNA is TGTGCCAGCAGTGAAGAGCCGGGTCTGAACACTGAAGCTTTCTTT. The chain is built from TRBV6-1 and TRBJ1-1; no clear D gene. This CDR3 is built from 15 residues. The V gene's germline CDR1 is MNHNS and CDR2 SASEGT. V lost 1 base, J lost 0 bases, and 9 bases lay in between.